Listed here are 15 T cell receptor beta chains from one sample, sequenced in a study of blood T cell repertoires in COVID-19 (dated by TCRdb to the early 2020s). Libraries came from the immunoSEQ multiplex PCR assay. TCRdb obtained this table from immuneACCESS and retained in-frame rearrangements with V and J assigned. These tables miss some clones; where compared with another copy, unresolved V genes account for less than half of the shortfall, and the remainder is unexplained. Here the sample has 80,000 to 95,000 clones; 87% occur a single time. The top ten clonotypes cover approximately 18% of the sample. Sequences were obtained from peripheral blood. All receptors come from a human donor in a cohort sampled during active COVID-19.

The CDR3 loop reads CASSLRQGGQPQHF. The CDR3 DNA reads as TGTGCCAGCAGCTTGAGACAGGGGGGACAGCCCCAGCATTTT. This chain connects TRBV5-6 to TRBJ1-5, with 9 bases matching TRBD1. This CDR3 has 14 residues. The trim removed 1 base at V and 7 bases at J, leaving 3 bases unmatched. Germline V gene sequence: CDR1 SGHDT, CDR2 YYEEEE.

The V and J genes are TRBV10-3 and TRBJ1-2; a possible D gene is TRBD1 (5 bases). Per germline, CDR1 ENHRY and CDR2 SYGVKD. The CDR3 length is 14 residues. Between the trimmed V and J ends, which lost 6 bases and 6 bases, there was a span of 17 bases. The CDR3 DNA follows: TGTGCCATCAGCCCGGCGCCAGGGCCGAATGGCTACACCTTC. Its protein is CAISPAPGPNGYTF.

This clone was seen just once. This chain uses TRBV11-2 with TRBJ2-1; the match to TRBD2 covers 16 bases. Trimming at V came to 5 bases and at J to 4 bases, leaving 8 bases not matched to a gene. Germline V lookup: CDR1 SGHAT, CDR2 FQNNGV. This CDR3 spans 18 amino acids. The CDR3 coding sequence is TGTGCCAGCAGCCTGGGACTAGCGGGGGGGCCAGGATACAATGAGCAGTTCTTC. Translating gives CASSLGLAGGPGYNEQFF.

The DNA for the CDR3 is TGTGCCAGTAGTAGGACAGGGCCTTCACCCCTCCACTTT. Its protein is CASSRTGPSPLHF. This chain connects TRBV19 to TRBJ1-6, with 8 nucleotides matching TRBD1. The CDR3 extends over 13 amino acids. V lost 4 bases and J lost 9; bases outside the gene matches: 2. Germline V lookup: CDR1 LNHDA, CDR2 SQIVND (reference sequence).

The rearrangement joins TRBV4-1 to TRBJ2-6; D not resolved. The ends were cut back, 0 bases at V and 1 base at J, with 10 bases in the middle. CDR1 MGHRA and CDR2 YSYEKL come from the germline V gene. The CDR3 consists of 17 residues. CDR3 DNA: TGCGCCAGCAGCCAAGAGGTTGCGAGATCTGGGGCCAACGTCCTGACTTTC. Its protein product is CASSQEVARSGANVLTF.

V gene TRBV5-6 combines with J gene TRBJ2-5, with 8 bases identical to TRBD1. With 3 bases clipped from V and 6 bases from J, the junction kept 7 bases outside the gene matches. Germline assignment: CDR1 SGHDT and CDR2 YYEEEE. The CDR3 totals 14 residues. CDR3 protein: CASSSDREKKTQYF. In DNA, the CDR3 is TGTGCCAGCAGCTCGGACAGGGAGAAGAAGACCCAGTACTTC.

This clone showed up just a few times. The genes are TRBV10-2 and TRBJ2-7; D is ambiguous. Trimming removed 3 bases at V and 6 bases at J, with 9 bases between. This CDR3 is 12 amino acids long. Germline lookup yields CDR1 WSHSY and CDR2 SAAADI. The CDR3 is CASSDNNAEQYF. The CDR3 DNA reads as TGCGCCAGCAGTGATAACAACGCCGAGCAGTACTTC.

The chain links TRBV6-5 to TRBJ2-7, with 11 bases aligning to TRBD1. Germline V gene sequence: CDR1 MNHEY, CDR2 SVGAGI. The length of the CDR3 is 14 residues. Trimming removed 6 bases from V and 6 bases from J; junction bases left unmatched: 7. The CDR3 here is CASSPGQGVREQYF. In nucleotides, the CDR3 is TGTGCCAGCAGCCCGGGACAGGGGGTACGCGAGCAGTACTTC.

This chain connects TRBV7-2 to TRBJ2-1, with 10 bases that match TRBD2. V shed 5 bases, J shed 9 bases, and the junction held 10 bases outside the gene matches. The CDR3 is 15 residues long. The germline CDR1 and CDR2 sequences are SGHTA and FQGNSA. The DNA of the CDR3 is TGTGCCAGCAGCCTAAGCGGGGGGGCCATGGGTGAGCAGTTCTTC. This encodes CASSLSGGAMGEQFF.

In nucleotides, the CDR3 is TGCAGCGCGGAAGGGTGGGGGGCCTACAATGAGCAGTTCTTC. Amino acids: CSAEGWGAYNEQFF. V and J are TRBV29-1 and TRBJ2-1, with a tentative D call TRBD2 (6 bases). The V end lost 7 bases, the J end lost 2 bases, and 15 bases lay between the germline ends. Per germline, CDR1 SQVTM and CDR2 ANQGSEA. The CDR3 spans 14 residues.

The chain uses TRBV7-8 and TRBJ2-5; D remains ambiguous. Per the germline V gene, CDR1 is SGHVS and CDR2 is FQNEAQ. V dropped 1 base and J dropped 3 bases, with 6 bases sitting between them. This CDR3 is built from 13 residues. The CDR3 DNA reads TGTGCCAGCAGCTTAGGGCAAAAAGAGACCCAGTACTTC. Its protein product is CASSLGQKETQYF.

This chain uses TRBV27 with TRBJ1-5; the match to TRBD1 covers 7 bases. The CDR3 totals 19 residues. Germline V gene data show CDR1 as MNHEY and CDR2 as SMNVEV (reference sequence). Trimming cost V 3 bases and J 7 bases; bases outside gene matches: 21. For the CDR3, the DNA is TGTGCCAGCAGTTTGTTGGGGACAGCAATTGAGAGCGGGAGGCAGCCCCAGCATTTT. It codes for CASSLLGTAIESGRQPQHF.

V gene TRBV11-3 combines with J gene TRBJ2-1; 8 nucleotides align to TRBD1. The CDR3 has 14 residues. Germline V gene sequence: CDR1 SGHNT, CDR2 YENEEA. The trim removed 5 bases at V and 8 bases at J, leaving 8 bases unmatched. The CDR3 nucleotides read TGTGCCAGCAGCACCGGGACAGGCGCCCATGAGCAGTTCTTC. Protein product: CASSTGTGAHEQFF.

The chain couples TRBV10-3 to TRBJ2-7, with 10 bases matching TRBD2. J was trimmed by 2 bases and V by 4 bases; bases with no gene match: 8. The V gene's germline CDR1 is ENHRY and CDR2 SYGVKD. CDR3 length equals 16 residues. The CDR3 nucleotides read TGTGCCATCAGTGGGGCCATAAGCGGGGGGGCCTACGAGCAGTACTTC. Its protein product is CAISGAISGGAYEQYF.

V is TRBV6-5 and J is TRBJ2-1; 9 bases agree with TRBD2. The CDR3 runs 14 residues. CDR1 MNHEY and CDR2 SVGAGI come from the germline V gene. Trimming cost V 7 bases and J 4 bases; bases outside gene matches: 5. Written as DNA, the CDR3 is TGTGCCAGCAATCTAGCGGGGAGATACAATGAGCAGTTCTTC. Translation gives CASNLAGRYNEQFF.